This T cell receptor (beta chain) came from a study of post-analysis software for immune sequencing data. Each TCR beta cDNA library carried unique molecular identifiers. TCRdb analysed the PCR reads with MiXCR anew, one entry per CDR3 protein. The sample has roughly 200,000 distinct CDR3 sequences, 29% seen once. This clonotype was counted many times. Its target is not known. Study-wide results and caveats: Patients used several TRBV segments, including TRBV5-6, TRBV5-1 and TRBV20-1, more often than controls.

This CDR3 region has 14 residues. V shed 9 bases, J shed 3 bases, and the junction held 6 bases outside the gene matches. From germline, CDR1 is SNHLY and CDR2 FYNNEI. Specimen: blood. The chain couples TRBV2 to TRBJ2-5; TRBD1 matches 11 bases. This receptor was identified in a girl aged 2-17 years with multiple sclerosis. The CDR3 loop is CASMDRGHEETQYF. CDR3 nucleotide sequence: TGTGCCAGTATGGACAGGGGGCATGAAGAGACCCAGTACTTC.